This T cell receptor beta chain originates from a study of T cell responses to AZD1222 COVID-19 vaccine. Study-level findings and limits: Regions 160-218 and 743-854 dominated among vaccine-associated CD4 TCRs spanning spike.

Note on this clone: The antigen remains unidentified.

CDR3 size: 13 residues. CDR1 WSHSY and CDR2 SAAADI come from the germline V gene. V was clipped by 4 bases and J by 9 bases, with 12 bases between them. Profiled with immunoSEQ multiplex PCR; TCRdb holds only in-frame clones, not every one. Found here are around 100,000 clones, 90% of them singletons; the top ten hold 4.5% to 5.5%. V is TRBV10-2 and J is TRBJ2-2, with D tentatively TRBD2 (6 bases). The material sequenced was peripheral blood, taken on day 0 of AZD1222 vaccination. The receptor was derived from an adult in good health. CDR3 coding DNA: TGCGCCAGCAGTGTAGCGGAGCACCGGGAGCTGTTTTTT. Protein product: CASSVAEHRELFF.